Shown below are 6 T cell receptor beta chains from a single sample sequenced in a study of tumor-infiltrating T cells and Merkel cell polyomavirus. As for the study in general: The study examined CD8+ T cells specific for the Merkel cell polyomavirus KLL epitope.

Profiling relied on immunoSEQ multiplex PCR, and the TCRdb table lists in-frame clones only, not all of them. The sample includes under 30,000 clones, around nine tenths of them seen just once. Robust Merkel cell polyomavirus Large T antigen positivity by immunohistochemistry was seen in all patients' tumors. The material sequenced was lymph node tissue. All receptors derive from a man aged 50 or older with Merkel cell carcinoma.

The V gene is TRBV15, the J gene TRBJ1-2, with D uncertain. This CDR3 comprises 15 residues. The V and J ends lost 0 bases and 8 bases respectively, with 16 bases between them. Germline V gene lookup returns CDR1 LNHNV and CDR2 YYDKDF (reference sequence). CDR3 nucleotides: TGTGCCACCAGCAGAGATAAAGGACGCCCGGGGGGCTACACCTTC. Amino acids: CATSRDKGRPGGYTF.

This clone came up once. In nucleotides, the CDR3 is TGTGCCAGCAGTAGCTCGGGACAGGACCACCGGGCTTTCTTT. It encodes CASSSSGQDHRAFF. The genes are TRBV6-6 and TRBJ1-1; TRBD1 matches at 8 bases. The CDR3 sequence is 14 residues long. Germline V lookup: CDR1 MNHNY, CDR2 SVGAGI (reference sequence). V shed 5 bases, J shed 11 bases, and the junction held 13 bases outside the gene matches.

This chain connects TRBV2 to TRBJ2-7; 12 positions match TRBD1. The V gene end was trimmed by 3 bases and the J gene end by 5 bases; junction bases not matched to a gene: 2. From germline, CDR1 is SNHLY and CDR2 FYNNEI. This CDR3 is 14 amino acids long. The CDR3 sequence is CASSEGQGADEQYF. The CDR3 DNA follows: TGTGCCAGCAGTGAGGGACAGGGGGCGGACGAGCAGTACTTC.

The chain has TRBV5-1 and TRBJ1-4, with 10 bases that match TRBD1. From germline, CDR1 is SGHRS and CDR2 YFSETQ. The CDR3 contains 14 residues. After removal of 4 bases from V and 7 bases from J, the junction contained 4 bases not matched to a gene. DNA of the CDR3: TGCGCCAGCAGCCCGGACAGGGGGGGTGAAAAACTGTTTTTT. Translation gives CASSPDRGGEKLFF.

This clone was detected only a few times. The chain couples TRBV7-8 to TRBJ1-6, with 7 bases fitting TRBD1. The CDR3 spans 15 residues. The germline gives CDR1 SGHVS, CDR2 FQNEAQ. V was clipped by 0 bases and J by 9 bases; unmatched bases: 5. As DNA, the CDR3 is TGTGCCAGCAGCTTAGCGGGACAGATAATTTCACCCCTCCACTTT. Residues: CASSLAGQIISPLHF.

The rearrangement uses TRBV9 and TRBJ1-5, with 7 bases matching TRBD1. The CDR3 length is 15 residues. Looked up from germline, CDR1 is SGDLS and CDR2 is YYNGEE. V was clipped by 0 bases and J by 3 bases; unmatched bases: 3. CDR3 residues: CASSVGQGLNQPQHF. Written as DNA, the CDR3 is TGTGCCAGCAGCGTAGGACAGGGACTCAATCAGCCCCAGCATTTT. Full variable domain (rest looked up from reference TRBV9 and TRBJ1-5): DSGVTQTPKHLITATGQRVTLRCSPRSGDLSVYWYQQSLDQGLQFLIQYYNGEERAKGNILERFSAQQFPDLHSELNLSSLELGDSALYFCASSVGQGLNQPQHFGDGTRLSIL.